The following is a TCR beta chain sequence with its context. The junction differs from germline at one of its ends, possibly a read error. This sample is part of a study of blood T cell repertoires in COVID-19. The table came from immunoSEQ multiplex PCR; TCRdb's copy has only in-frame clones and leaves some out. The sample lists about 110,000 clones, approximately 82% seen once, with around 4% in the top ten. There are 13 residues in the CDR3. The receptor was isolated from a woman aged 80 or over with acute or convalescent COVID-19. The chain carries TRBV12-3 or TRBV12-4 and TRBJ1-5; 7 positions match TRBD1. The sequencing input was peripheral blood. The CDR3 bases are TGTGCCAGCAGTTTAGAAGGGGGCCCGATCAGGGATTTT. It yields the protein CASSLEGGPIRDF.